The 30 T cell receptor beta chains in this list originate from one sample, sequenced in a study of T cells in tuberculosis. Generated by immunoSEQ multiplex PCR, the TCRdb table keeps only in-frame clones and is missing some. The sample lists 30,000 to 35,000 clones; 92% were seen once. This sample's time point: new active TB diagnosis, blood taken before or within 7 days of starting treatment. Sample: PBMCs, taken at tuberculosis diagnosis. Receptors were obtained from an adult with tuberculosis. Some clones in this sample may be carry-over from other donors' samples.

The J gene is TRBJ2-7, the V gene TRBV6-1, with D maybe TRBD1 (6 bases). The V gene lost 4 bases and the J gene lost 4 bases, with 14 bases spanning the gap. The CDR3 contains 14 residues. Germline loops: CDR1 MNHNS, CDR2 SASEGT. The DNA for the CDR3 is TGTGCCAGCAGTGTCGGGGACACTGCTTACGAGCAGTACTTC. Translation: CASSVGDTAYEQYF.

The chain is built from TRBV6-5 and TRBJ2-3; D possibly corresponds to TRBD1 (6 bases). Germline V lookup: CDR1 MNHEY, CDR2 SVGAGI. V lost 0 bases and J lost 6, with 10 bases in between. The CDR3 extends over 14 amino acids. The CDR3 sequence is CASSYSWGRDTQYF. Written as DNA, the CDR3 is TGTGCCAGCAGTTACTCATGGGGGCGGGATACGCAGTATTTT.

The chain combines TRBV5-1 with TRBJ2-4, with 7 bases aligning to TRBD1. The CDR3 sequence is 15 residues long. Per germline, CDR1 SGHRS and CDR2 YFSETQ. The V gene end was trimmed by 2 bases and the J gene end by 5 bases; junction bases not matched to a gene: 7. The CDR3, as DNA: TGCGCCAGCAGCTTAGGGGACAGAAATCAAAACATTCAGTACTTC. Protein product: CASSLGDRNQNIQYF.

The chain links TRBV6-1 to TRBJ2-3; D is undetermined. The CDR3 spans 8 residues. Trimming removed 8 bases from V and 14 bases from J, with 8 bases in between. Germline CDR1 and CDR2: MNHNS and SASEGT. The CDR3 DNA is TGTGCCAGCCCTCCTCGGTATTTT. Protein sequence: CASPPRYF.

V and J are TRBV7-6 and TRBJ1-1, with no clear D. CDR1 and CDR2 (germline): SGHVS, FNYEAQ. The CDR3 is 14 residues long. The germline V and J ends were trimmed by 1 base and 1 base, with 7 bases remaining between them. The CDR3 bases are TGTGCCAGCAGCTTAGTTGAACAGAACACTGAAGCTTTCTTT. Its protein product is CASSLVEQNTEAFF.

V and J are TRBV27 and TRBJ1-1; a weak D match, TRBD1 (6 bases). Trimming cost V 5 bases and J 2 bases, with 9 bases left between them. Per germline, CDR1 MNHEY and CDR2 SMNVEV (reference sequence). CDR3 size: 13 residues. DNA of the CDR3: TGTGCCAGCAGTCCGGGACAAAACACTGAAGCTTTCTTT. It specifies CASSPGQNTEAFF.

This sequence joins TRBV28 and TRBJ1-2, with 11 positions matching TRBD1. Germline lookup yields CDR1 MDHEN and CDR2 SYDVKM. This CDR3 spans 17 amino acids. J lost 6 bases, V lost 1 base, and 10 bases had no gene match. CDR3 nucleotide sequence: TGTGCCAGCAGTTTATCCGTCCCGGGACAGGGGGGAAATGGCTACACCTTC. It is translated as CASSLSVPGQGGNGYTF.

CDR3 sequence reads: CASSSYRGPNTEAFF. CDR3 nucleotide sequence: TGTGCCAGCAGCTCATACAGGGGGCCGAACACTGAAGCTTTCTTT. The J gene is TRBJ1-1, the V gene TRBV7-6, with 9 bases fitting TRBD1. V gave up 4 bases and J gave up 1 base; unmatched junction bases: 4. The CDR3 spans 15 residues. In germline, CDR1 is SGHVS, CDR2 FNYEAQ.

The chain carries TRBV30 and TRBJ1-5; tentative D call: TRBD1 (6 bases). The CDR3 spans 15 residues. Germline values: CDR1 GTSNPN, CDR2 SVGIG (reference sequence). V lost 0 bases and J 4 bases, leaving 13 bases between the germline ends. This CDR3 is CAWSVGKGGNQPQHF. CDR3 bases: TGTGCCTGGAGTGTAGGAAAGGGGGGGAATCAGCCCCAGCATTTT.

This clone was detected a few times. The CDR3 here is CASSPGQSLKEKLFF. The CDR3 DNA reads as TGTGCCAGCTCACCTGGACAGAGTCTAAAAGAAAAACTGTTTTTT. The chain joins TRBV18 to TRBJ1-4, with D perhaps TRBD1 (6 bases). V lost 3 bases, J lost 8 bases, and 16 bases lay in between. Germline V gene lookup returns CDR1 KGHSH and CDR2 LQKENI. This CDR3 region has 15 residues.

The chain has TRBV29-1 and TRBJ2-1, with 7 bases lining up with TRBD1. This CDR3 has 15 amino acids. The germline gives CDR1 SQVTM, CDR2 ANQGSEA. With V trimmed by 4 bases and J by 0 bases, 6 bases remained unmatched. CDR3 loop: CSVAPTGSSYNEQFF. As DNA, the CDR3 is TGCAGCGTTGCCCCGACAGGGAGCTCCTACAATGAGCAGTTCTTC.

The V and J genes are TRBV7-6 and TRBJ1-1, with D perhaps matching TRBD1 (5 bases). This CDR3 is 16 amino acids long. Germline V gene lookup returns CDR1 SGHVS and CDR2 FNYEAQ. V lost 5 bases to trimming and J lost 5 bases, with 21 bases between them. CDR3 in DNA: TGTGCCAGCAGCCCTACTTCGGGACTAAGAGGAACTGAAGCTTTCTTT. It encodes CASSPTSGLRGTEAFF.

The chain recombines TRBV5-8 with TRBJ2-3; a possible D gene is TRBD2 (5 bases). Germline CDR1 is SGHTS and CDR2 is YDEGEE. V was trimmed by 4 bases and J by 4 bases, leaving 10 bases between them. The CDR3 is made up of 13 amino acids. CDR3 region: CASSHTRADTQYF. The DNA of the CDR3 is TGTGCCAGCAGCCACACTAGGGCAGATACGCAGTATTTT.

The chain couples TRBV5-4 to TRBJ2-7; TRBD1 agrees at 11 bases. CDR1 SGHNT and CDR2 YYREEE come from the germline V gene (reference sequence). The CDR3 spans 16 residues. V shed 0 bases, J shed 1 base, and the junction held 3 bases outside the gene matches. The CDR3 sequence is CASSLGDRGFSYEQYF. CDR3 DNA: TGTGCCAGCAGCTTGGGGGACAGGGGGTTTTCCTACGAGCAGTACTTC. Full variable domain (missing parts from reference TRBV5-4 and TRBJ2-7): ETGVTQSPTHLIKTRGQQVTLRCSSQSGHNTVSWYQQALGQGPQFIFQYYREEENGRGNFPPRFSGLQFPNYSSELNVNALELDDSALYLCASSLGDRGFSYEQYFGPGTRLTVT.

The DNA of the CDR3 is TGTGCCAGCAGGGCGACAGGGGAAGAGCAGTACTTC. Encoded protein: CASRATGEEQYF. The V and J genes are TRBV7-9 and TRBJ2-7; 8 bases agree with TRBD1. CDR1 is SEHNR, CDR2 FQNEAQ, per germline (reference sequence). V shed 6 bases and J 7 bases; nucleotides not matched to a gene: 5. The CDR3 extends over 12 amino acids.

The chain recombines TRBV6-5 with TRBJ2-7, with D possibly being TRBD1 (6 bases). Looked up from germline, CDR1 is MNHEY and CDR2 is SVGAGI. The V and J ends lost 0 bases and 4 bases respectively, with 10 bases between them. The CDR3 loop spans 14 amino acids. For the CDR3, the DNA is TGTGCCAGCAGTTACTCGGACAGAGTTTACGAGCAGTACTTC. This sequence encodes CASSYSDRVYEQYF.

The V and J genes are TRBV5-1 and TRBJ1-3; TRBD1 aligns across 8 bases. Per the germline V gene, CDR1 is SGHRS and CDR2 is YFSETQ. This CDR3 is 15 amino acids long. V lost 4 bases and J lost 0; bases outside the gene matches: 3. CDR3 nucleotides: TGCGCCAGCAGCCCGGGACAGGACTCTGGAAACACCATATATTTT. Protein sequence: CASSPGQDSGNTIYF.

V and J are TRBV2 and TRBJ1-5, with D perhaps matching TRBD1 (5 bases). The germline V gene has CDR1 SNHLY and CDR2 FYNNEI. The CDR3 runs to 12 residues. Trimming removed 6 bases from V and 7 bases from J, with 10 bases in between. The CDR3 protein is CASRSKGQPQHF. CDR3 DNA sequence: TGTGCCAGCAGATCCAAGGGGCAGCCCCAGCATTTT.

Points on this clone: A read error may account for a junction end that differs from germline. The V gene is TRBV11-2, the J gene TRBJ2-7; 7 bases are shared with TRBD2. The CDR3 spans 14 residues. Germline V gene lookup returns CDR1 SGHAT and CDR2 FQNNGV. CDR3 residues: CASSLERESYEQYF. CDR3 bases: TGTGCCAGCAGCCTAGAGCGGGAATCCTACGAGCAGTACTTC. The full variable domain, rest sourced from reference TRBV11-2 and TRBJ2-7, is EAGVAQSPRYKIIEKRQSVAFWCNPISGHATLYWYQQILGQGPKLLIQFQNNGVVDDSQLPKDRFSAERLKGVDSTLKIQPAKLEDSAVYLCASSLERESYEQYFGPGTRLTVT.

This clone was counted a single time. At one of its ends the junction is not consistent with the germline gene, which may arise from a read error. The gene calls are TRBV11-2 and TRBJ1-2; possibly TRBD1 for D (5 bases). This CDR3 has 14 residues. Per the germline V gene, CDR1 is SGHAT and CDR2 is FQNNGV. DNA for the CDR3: TGTGCCAGCAGCCTAGAAAGGACAATTCACGGCTACACCTTC. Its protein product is CASSLERTIHGYTF.

The CDR3 is CACFGRGRTYEQYF. The CDR3 nucleotides are TGCGCCTGTTTCGGGCGGGGAAGGACCTACGAGCAGTACTTC. This chain uses TRBV10-1 with TRBJ2-7; TRBD2 might be the D (6 bases). The CDR3 loop spans 14 amino acids. CDR1 WNHNN and CDR2 SYGVQD come from the germline V gene (reference sequence). The germline V and J ends were trimmed by 11 bases and 2 bases, with 19 bases remaining between them.

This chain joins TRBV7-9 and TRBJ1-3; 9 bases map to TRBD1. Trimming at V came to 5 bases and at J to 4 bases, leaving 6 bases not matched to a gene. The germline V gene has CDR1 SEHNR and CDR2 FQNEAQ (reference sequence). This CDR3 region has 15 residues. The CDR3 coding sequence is TGTGCCAGCAGCCAGCCCGGGACAGGGGGAAACACCATATATTTT. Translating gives CASSQPGTGGNTIYF.

This CDR3 reads CASSLGQGVGEQYF. The CDR3 DNA sequence: TGTGCCAGCAGCTTAGGACAGGGGGTGGGCGAGCAGTACTTC. The chain combines TRBV11-2 with TRBJ2-7, with 9 positions matching TRBD1. Germline CDR1 SGHAT, CDR2 FQNNGV. The CDR3 is made up of 14 amino acids. Germline trimming cut 1 base from V and 6 bases from J; bases unmatched to any gene: 4.

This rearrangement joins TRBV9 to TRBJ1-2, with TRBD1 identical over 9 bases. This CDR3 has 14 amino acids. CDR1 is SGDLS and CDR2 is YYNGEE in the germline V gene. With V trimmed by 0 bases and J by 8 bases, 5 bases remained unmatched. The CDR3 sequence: CASSVGDRAWGYTF. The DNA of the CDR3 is TGTGCCAGCAGCGTAGGGGACAGGGCGTGGGGCTACACCTTC. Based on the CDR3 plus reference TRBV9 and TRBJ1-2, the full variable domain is DSGVTQTPKHLITATGQRVTLRCSPRSGDLSVYWYQQSLDQGLQFLIQYYNGEERAKGNILERFSAQQFPDLHSELNLSSLELGDSALYFCASSVGDRAWGYTFGSGTRLTVV.

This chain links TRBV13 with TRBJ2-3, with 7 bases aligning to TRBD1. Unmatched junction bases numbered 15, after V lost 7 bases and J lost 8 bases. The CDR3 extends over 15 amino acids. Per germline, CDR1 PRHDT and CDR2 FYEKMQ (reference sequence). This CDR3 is CASTTIDRESGTQYF. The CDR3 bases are TGTGCCAGCACTACCATAGACAGGGAGAGCGGTACGCAGTATTTT.

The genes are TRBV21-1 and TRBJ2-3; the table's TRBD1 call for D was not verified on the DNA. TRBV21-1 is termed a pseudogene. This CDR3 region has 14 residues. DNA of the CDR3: TGTGCCAGCAGCCGGGACACCGTCACAGATACGCAGTATTTT. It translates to CASSRDTVTDTQYF.

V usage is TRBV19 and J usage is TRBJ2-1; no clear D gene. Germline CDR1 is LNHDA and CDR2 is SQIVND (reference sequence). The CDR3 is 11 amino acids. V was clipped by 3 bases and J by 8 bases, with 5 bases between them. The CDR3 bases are TGTGCCAGTAGTATGAGAGATGAGCAGTTCTTC. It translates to CASSMRDEQFF.

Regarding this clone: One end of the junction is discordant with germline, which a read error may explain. This CDR3 is CASSPPMKTSGRF. The CDR3 DNA is TGTGCCAGCAGCCCCCCGATGAAGACTAGCGGGCGCTTC. The V gene is TRBV2, the J gene TRBJ2-7; TRBD2 aligns across 10 bases. CDR1 is SNHLY, CDR2 FYNNEI, per germline. The length of the CDR3 is 13 residues.

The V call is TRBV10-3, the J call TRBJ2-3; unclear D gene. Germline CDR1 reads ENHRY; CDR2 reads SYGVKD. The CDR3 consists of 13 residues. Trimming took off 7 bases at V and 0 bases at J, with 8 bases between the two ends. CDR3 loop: CAIMGPSTDTQYF. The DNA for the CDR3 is TGTGCCATCATGGGCCCTAGCACAGATACGCAGTATTTT.

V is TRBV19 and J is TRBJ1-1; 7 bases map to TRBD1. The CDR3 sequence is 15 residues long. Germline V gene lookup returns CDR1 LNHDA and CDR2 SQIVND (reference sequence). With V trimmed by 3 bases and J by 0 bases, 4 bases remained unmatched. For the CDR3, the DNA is TGTGCCAGTAGTATTCGGGGACAGATGAACACTGAAGCTTTCTTT. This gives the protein CASSIRGQMNTEAFF.